A selection of T cell receptor beta chains follows, all from one sample in a study of CD8+ T cells in alopecia areata. Method: immunoSEQ multiplex PCR; TCRdb's copy keeps in-frame clones and lacks some. The sample includes 150,000 or so clones, 50% to 70% of them seen just once. This material consisted of CD4+ T cells sorted from blood, taken at week 4, from a patient treated with tofacitinib. The receptors come from a human donor with alopecia areata. The CDR3 runs from the conserved cysteine through the conserved F or W. The order of the fields is D gene, V gene, clone size, J gene, CDR3 protein, CDR3 DNA. D genes are given only for firm matches. Clone size, where shown, is once, few, many, or a class for clones that have expanded.

>NA|TRBV29-1|NA|TRBJ1-2
CSVGRPGYGYTF
TGCAGCGTTGGGCGGCCTGGCTATGGCTACACCTTC
>TRBD2|TRBV4-1|NA|TRBJ2-5
CASSQEVGLAGGPRLTQYF
TGCGCCAGCAGCCAAGAAGTGGGACTAGCGGGGGGGCCTCGGCTGACCCAGTACTTC
>TRBD2|TRBV27|few|TRBJ2-1
CASSSRTSGDNEQFF
TGTGCCAGCAGTTCTCGGACTAGCGGGGACAATGAGCAGTTCTTC
>TRBD1|TRBV7-9|NA|TRBJ1-2
CASSFPRTGGNYGYTF
TGTGCCAGCAGCTTCCCCAGGACAGGGGGCAACTATGGCTACACCTTC
>NA|TRBV4-2|NA|TRBJ1-1
CASSQEVKNTEAFF
TGTGCCAGCAGCCAAGAGGTTAAGAACACTGAAGCTTTCTTT
>NA|TRBV7-9|NA|TRBJ2-1
CASSFQLNVIF
TGTGCCAGCAGCTTTCAGCTAAACGTGATCTTC
>TRBD2|TRBV9|NA|TRBJ2-2
CASSLTLAGLTGELFF
TGTGCCAGCAGCCTAACATTAGCGGGGTTAACCGGGGAGCTGTTTTTT
>NA|TRBV7-2|NA|TRBJ1-4
CASSPWTGGELFF
TGTGCCAGCAGCCCTTGGACCGGCGGGGAACTGTTTTTT
>TRBD2|TRBV5-4|NA|TRBJ2-3
CASSPRAAGVTDTQYF
TGTGCCAGCAGCCCCCGCGCCGCGGGGGTGACAGATACGCAGTATTTT
>NA|TRBV20-1|few|TRBJ2-3
CSADSADTQYF
TGCAGTGCGGATTCAGCAGATACGCAGTATTTT
>NA|TRBV20-1|NA|TRBJ1-2
CSARRGNGYTF
TGCAGTGCTAGAAGAGGGAATGGCTACACCTTC
>TRBD1|TRBV7-9|NA|TRBJ1-1
CASSGRGQGEAFF
TGTGCCAGCAGCGGAAGGGGGCAGGGGGAAGCTTTCTTT
>NA|TRBV29-1|once|TRBJ2-4
CSVGEAKNIQYF
TGCAGCGTCGGGGAAGCCAAAAACATTCAGTACTTC
>NA|TRBV4-3|NA|TRBJ2-4
CASSQAADSKNIQYF
TGCGCCAGCAGCCAAGCTGCAGACAGCAAAAACATTCAGTACTTC
>NA|TRBV5-4|NA|TRBJ2-2
CASSLVTQSNTGELFF
TGTGCCAGCAGCTTGGTAACCCAGTCTAACACCGGGGAGCTGTTTTTT
>NA|TRBV6-5|NA|TRBJ1-6
CASRRTADNSPLHF
TGTGCCAGCAGGCGGACAGCAGATAATTCACCCCTCCACTTT
>NA|TRBV12-5|NA|TRBJ1-1
CASGLTPGGFTEAFF
TGTGCTAGTGGTTTGACCCCGGGGGGTTTCACTGAAGCTTTCTTT
>NA|TRBV18|NA|TRBJ2-5
CASSPQQKETQYF
TGTGCCAGCTCACCACAGCAGAAAGAGACCCAGTACTTC
>NA|TRBV29-1|NA|TRBJ2-1
CSVELAAYNEQFF
TGCAGCGTTGAGTTAGCAGCCTACAATGAGCAGTTCTTC
>NA|TRBV15|once|TRBJ2-1
CATSRVGLYNEQFF
TGTGCCACCAGCAGAGTGGGACTTTACAATGAGCAGTTCTTC
>TRBD2|TRBV7-2|few|TRBJ2-2
CASSLLAGDTGELFF
TGTGCCAGCAGCTTACTAGCGGGGGACACCGGGGAGCTGTTTTTT
>NA|TRBV30|NA|TRBJ1-1
CAWSIKSEAFF
TGTGCCTGGAGTATAAAGTCGGAAGCTTTCTTT
>NA|TRBV4-3|NA|TRBJ2-7
CASSQRGGVEQYF
TGCGCCAGCAGCCAAAGAGGGGGGGTCGAGCAGTACTTC
>NA|TRBV7-9|NA|TRBJ2-5
CASSLKREGETQYF
TGTGCCAGCAGCTTGAAAAGGGAAGGGGAGACCCAGTACTTC
>NA|TRBV15|NA|TRBJ2-2
CATSRDLRGFTGELFF
TGTGCCACCAGCAGAGATCTCAGGGGATTTACCGGGGAGCTGTTTTTT
>TRBD1|TRBV2|NA|TRBJ1-5
CASSADRDRNQPQHF
TGTGCCAGCAGTGCGGATCGGGACAGAAATCAGCCCCAGCATTTT
>TRBD2|TRBV29-1|NA|TRBJ2-5
CSALTSDQETQYF
TGCAGCGCTCTTACTAGCGATCAAGAGACCCAGTACTTC
>TRBD1|TRBV7-6|once|TRBJ1-6
CASSTQTGLPGSPLHF
TGTGCCAGCAGCACACAGACAGGGCTGCCAGGTTCACCCCTCCACTTT
>TRBD1|TRBV29-1|NA|TRBJ2-5
CSVEKQGAETQYF
TGCAGCGTTGAAAAACAGGGGGCGGAGACCCAGTACTTC
>NA|TRBV15|NA|TRBJ1-5
CATSSQGNQPQHF
TGTGCCACCAGTTCGCAGGGGAATCAGCCCCAGCATTTT
>NA|TRBV30|NA|TRBJ1-1
CAWTRGGGFTEAFF
TGTGCCTGGACTCGGGGAGGGGGATTCACTGAAGCTTTCTTT
>NA|TRBV27|few|TRBJ1-4
CASSFRQNNEKLFF
TGTGCCAGCAGTTTCAGGCAGAACAATGAAAAACTGTTTTTT
>NA|TRBV5-1|few|TRBJ2-4
CASSDPTTNLNIQYF
TGCGCCAGCAGCGATCCTACCACCAACCTAAACATTCAGTACTTC
>NA|TRBV29-1|NA|TRBJ2-5
CSALAGETQYF
TGCAGCGCCCTAGCTGGTGAGACCCAGTACTTC
>TRBD1|TRBV30|NA|TRBJ2-3
CAWSGGQGAHKDTQYF
TGTGCCTGGAGTGGAGGTCAGGGGGCGCATAAGGATACGCAGTATTTT
>TRBD1|TRBV27|NA|TRBJ1-2
CASRRTGRLEGYTF
TGTGCCAGCAGACGGACAGGGAGACTGGAAGGCTACACCTTC
>NA|TRBV5-6|once|TRBJ1-6
CASSLKGRTTYNSPLHF
TGTGCCAGCAGCTTGAAGGGACGGACTACCTATAATTCACCCCTCCACTTT
>TRBD1|TRBV4-2|NA|TRBJ1-2
CASSQGGQGAANYGYTF
TGTGCCAGCAGCCAAGGGGGACAGGGGGCAGCTAACTATGGCTACACCTTC
>NA|TRBV30|NA|TRBJ1-2
CATGHLHSYGYTF
TGTGCCACGGGGCACCTACACTCCTATGGCTACACCTTC
>NA|TRBV2|few|TRBJ2-3
CASSEQRTDTQYF
TGTGCCAGCAGTGAACAGCGCACAGATACGCAGTATTTT
>TRBD1|TRBV18|NA|TRBJ1-2
CASSTSGQGAVYGYTF
TGTGCCAGCTCAACTTCCGGACAGGGGGCTGTCTATGGCTACACCTTC
>NA|TRBV2|NA|TRBJ1-1
CASSGLMNTEAFF
TGTGCCAGCAGTGGTCTTATGAACACTGAAGCTTTCTTT
>NA|TRBV4-1|few|TRBJ1-4
CASSHRATNEKLFF
TGCGCCAGCAGCCACAGGGCAACTAATGAAAAACTGTTTTTT
>TRBD1|TRBV30|once|TRBJ1-4
CAWRGEGALGLFF
TGTGCCTGGAGGGGTGAGGGGGCCTTAGGACTGTTTTTT
>NA|TRBV5-6|NA|TRBJ2-7
CASSFDTSSYEQYF
TGTGCCAGCAGCTTCGACACAAGCTCCTACGAGCAGTACTTC
>NA|TRBV25-1|NA|TRBJ2-6
CASSGSGANVLTF
TGTGCCAGCAGCGGCTCTGGGGCCAACGTCCTGACTTTC
>NA|TRBV18|NA|TRBJ2-3
CASSPPFRDTQYF
TGTGCCAGCTCACCACCTTTCCGGGATACGCAGTATTTT